This T cell receptor beta chain was identified in a study of blood T cell repertoires in COVID-19. Study-wide context: Acute and convalescent COVID-19 specimens originated in the United States, Italy and Spain. T cells, B-cell-depleted T cells, or PBMCs supplied cDNA or gDNA.

In germline, CDR1 is SGHRS, CDR2 YFSETQ. Trimming pared 4 bases from V and 0 bases from J, leaving 15 bases between. The CDR3 spans 16 residues. As handled by the study authors: Reference gene primer amplification yielded estimated nucleated cell counts. The table came from immunoSEQ multiplex PCR; TCRdb's copy has only in-frame clones and leaves some out. V, J and clone size reflect that table, while D and trimming were determined from the DNA. The sample contains around 300,000 clones, roughly 90% of which appear only once. The chain combines TRBV5-1 with TRBJ2-3; a possible D gene is TRBD2 (6 bases). Sequencing was done on a sample of peripheral blood. The sequence was collected from a woman aged 30 to 39 with COVID-19, enrolled during active disease. The CDR3 spells CASSPRMGTSTDTQYF. The CDR3 DNA reads as TGCGCCAGCAGCCCCCGGATGGGGACTAGCACAGATACGCAGTATTTT.